This TCR beta chain appears in the sequencing data of a study of blood T cells in healthy people across ages. Using a J-beta primer mix together with a sample-barcoded 5' primer, a second PCR was run for roughly 6 to 12 cycles. Each cDNA molecule, via a template-switch adaptor with 12 random nucleotides, was tagged. TCRdb reprocessed the 5' RACE reads with MiXCR, giving one entry per CDR3 protein. Of more than 650,000 distinct CDR3 sequences listed, about 20% were seen once; the top ten hold 22%. The study isolated at least 6 million PBMCs from each sample. As to this clonotype: Its antigen is not identified.

General observations from the study: Aged donors had fewer naive CD4+ cells and lower diversity than long-lived donors. As age increased, TCR beta diversity per million T cells fell in a roughly linear fashion.

J lost 1 base, V lost 1 base, and 8 bases had no gene match. CDR3 size: 18 residues. J is TRBJ1-5 and V is TRBV12-3 or TRBV12-4, with 9 bases fitting TRBD1. The TCR was taken from an older man in good health. Source material: blood. This chain's CDR3 is CASSLEPGQGGSNQPQHF. Written as DNA, the CDR3 is TGTGCCAGCAGTTTAGAACCGGGACAGGGAGGGAGCAATCAGCCCCAGCATTTT.